The T cell receptor (beta chain) under discussion was sequenced for a study of T-cell memory formation after mild COVID-19 (dated by TCRdb to the early 2020s). Describing the broader study: TCR sequence clusters from the two donors were found to be largely donor specific. In two donors, T-cell clones that expanded and contracted after mild COVID-19 were followed by sequencing TCRalpha and TCRbeta repertoires longitudinally. Two young, previously healthy adult volunteers, one female and one male, were included in the cohort.

Broader findings and caveats from the paper: The study covered only a couple of mild cases, and larger cohorts including severe cases with pre-infection samples were considered necessary. Clones contracting from day 15 to 85 had balanced CD4/CD8 phenotypes, while a second wave expanding from day 15 to 37 was biased towards CD4+. Some responding clones were found in pre-infection memory, which suggests that pre-existing cross-reactive memory T cells took part in the SARS-CoV-2 response. Whether the second-wave clones peaking on day 37 were SARS-CoV-2 specific was not confirmed. Contracting CD4+ clones were found mainly in CM and EM memory subsets, while CD8+ clones were enriched in EMRA.

Ficoll-Paque density gradient centrifugation was the method used to isolate PBMCs. The listed sequencing device is Illumina NovaSeq 6000. TCRalpha and TCRbeta cDNA libraries were built by 5'RACE with constant-segment primers, adding sample barcodes and unique molecular identifiers. RNA was extracted from every sample with Trizol reagent. Libraries were amplified in two PCR steps, with a second sample barcode and Illumina TruSeq adapters added in the second step. Sequencing of the libraries was done on an Illumina NovaSeq, producing 2 x 150 bp paired-end reads. Regarding the original processing steps: The reads were demultiplexed and collapsed into UMI-guided consensus sequences using migec v1.2.7. Using mixcr v2.1.11, UMI consensuses were aligned to TRA and TRB V and J templates and then assembled into clonotypes. Clonotypes were classified as expanded or contracted when called significant by both edgeR and NoisET, with noise models trained on biological replicates. edgeR calls used a false discovery rate-adjusted p below 0.01 and a log2 fold-change threshold of 1. As an exploratory analysis of dynamics, max-normalized trajectories of the 1000 most abundant clonotypes were examined with PCA combined with hierarchical clustering. Separately sequenced CD4+ and CD8+ repertoires were used to assign the CD4 or CD8 phenotype of responding clones. TCRdb trimmed the raw reads at Q25, called clones with MiXCR and kept productive beta chains. Each CDR3 protein appears once, grouped with its most common genes and DNA. The V and J calls, along with clone size, are taken from TCRdb and not from the paper's own processing. The sample has about half a million distinct CDR3 sequences on record, around a sixth of them singletons. The ten largest clones add up to roughly 12% of the sample.

This clonotype was seen a few times. It has no known antigen specificity. Qualities for individual bases were not recorded, and no much larger clone is one base off. Trimming costs V 5 bases and J 2 bases, and their ends lie 16 bases apart. There are 16 amino acids in the CDR3, from cysteine to phenylalanine inclusive. Solely the CDR3 DNA is kept, with 48 bases framed from the first base. The CDR1 and CDR2 encoded by the germline V gene are MNHNS and SASEGT. Sequencing input: PBMCs or a T cell subset sorted from them (not recorded which). The origin of this receptor is an adult woman who had mild COVID-19 (a few samples of this study predate the infection). The sample titles of this study are shuffled in the database, so cell type and time point are left out; the donor was told from shared clones. This sequence uses TRBV6-1 and TRBJ2-4, and TRBD1 may be the D gene, going by 6 matching bases. The sequenced DNA: TGTGCCAGCAGTTATAATTACAGGGATACCAAAAACATTCAGTACTTC. Translated, it gives CASSYNYRDTKNIQYF.